The clone carrying this T cell receptor beta chain has a handful of counts. This specimen comes from a study of blood T cell repertoires in COVID-19. Across the whole study: Italy, Spain and the United States were the sources of the convalescent and acute COVID-19 samples. Sources were T cells, B-cell-depleted T cells, or PBMCs; the material itself was cDNA or gDNA.

In the original analysis: It was from reference gene primer amplification that nucleated cell counts were estimated. The method was immunoSEQ multiplex PCR; TCRdb's version includes in-frame clones alone and lacks a portion of them. V and J calls and clone size are as listed in that table; D and trimming were resolved from the DNA. The table lists about 230,000 clones, 70% to 90% of them singletons, with about 1% in the top ten. The CDR3 is made up of 15 amino acids. From germline, CDR1 is SGHNT and CDR2 YENEEA. V lost 6 bases, J lost 0 bases, and 12 bases lay in between. The sample was peripheral blood. The clonotype originates from a man aged 40-55 years with acute or convalescent COVID-19. V is TRBV11-3 and J is TRBJ2-1; the D gene is possibly TRBD2 (6 bases). CDR3: CASSSDGSSYNEQFF. DNA of the CDR3: TGTGCCAGCAGTTCGGACGGGAGCTCCTACAATGAGCAGTTCTTC.